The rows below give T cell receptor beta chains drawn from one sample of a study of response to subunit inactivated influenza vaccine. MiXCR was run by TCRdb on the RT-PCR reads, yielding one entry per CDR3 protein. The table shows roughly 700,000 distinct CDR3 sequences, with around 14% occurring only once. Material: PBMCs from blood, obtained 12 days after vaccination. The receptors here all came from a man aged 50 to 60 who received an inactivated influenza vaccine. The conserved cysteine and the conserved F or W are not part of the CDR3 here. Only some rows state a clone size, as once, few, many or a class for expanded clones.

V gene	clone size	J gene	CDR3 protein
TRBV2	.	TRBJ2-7	ASSSFASWASYEQY
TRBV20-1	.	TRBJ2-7	SARPGSYEQY
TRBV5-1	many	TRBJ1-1	ASSGGVNTEAF
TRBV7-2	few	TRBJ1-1	ASSLFYQGGTEAF
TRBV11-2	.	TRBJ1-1	ASSALTGDTEAF
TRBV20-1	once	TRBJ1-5	SASQGGSSQPQH
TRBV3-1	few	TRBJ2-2	ASSQAPSTGELF
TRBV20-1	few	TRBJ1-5	SARGIGIGNQPQH
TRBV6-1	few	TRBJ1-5	ASSWDLDQPQH
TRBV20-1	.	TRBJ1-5	SGSGTSNQPQH
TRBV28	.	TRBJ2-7	ASRRDLKANEQY
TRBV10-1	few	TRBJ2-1	ASSESGYNEQF
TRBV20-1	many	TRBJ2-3	SAPAGSGTDTQY
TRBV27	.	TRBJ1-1	ASRRTGPTEAF
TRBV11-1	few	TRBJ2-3	ASSDSGGSTDTQY
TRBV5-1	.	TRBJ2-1	ASSSDSAYNEQF